The 22 T cell receptor beta chains listed next were all sequenced from one sample in a study of cytomegalovirus exposure and HLA in healthy donors. Vbeta (60) and Jbeta (13) primers were used in the PCR. Data came from immunoSEQ multiplex PCR; TCRdb stores just in-frame clones and leaves some out. Altogether some 110,000 clones are present, 55% to 65% being singletons, with the ten largest covering roughly 2%. The sample was PBMCs. All receptors derive from a woman aged 25 to 39 in good health and CMV-seronegative.

To note about this clone: One end of the junction does not line up with germline, which may come from a read error. The same CDR3 arises from other DNA sequences in this sample as well. V and J are TRBV5-4 and TRBJ2-7; D is undetermined. Germline assignment: CDR1 SGHNT and CDR2 YYREEE (reference sequence). There are 11 residues in the CDR3. The CDR3: CASSSSYEQYF. Here the CDR3 DNA reads TGTGCCAGTAGCTCTTCCTACGAGCAGTACTTC.

CDR3: CSVLANYTQYF. In DNA, the CDR3 is TGCAGCGTTCTAGCTAACTATACGCAGTATTTT. The rearrangement joins TRBV29-1 to TRBJ2-3, with TRBD2 as a possible D gene (5 bases). The germline V gene encodes CDR1 SQVTM and CDR2 ANQGSEA. Trimming pared 5 bases from V and 7 bases from J, leaving 10 bases between. The CDR3 contains 11 residues.

The chain recombines TRBV19 with TRBJ2-2; 7 bases align to TRBD2. V lost 5 bases and J lost 8; bases outside the gene matches: 8. The CDR3 spans 14 residues. CDR1 is LNHDA, CDR2 SQIVND, per germline (reference sequence). DNA for the CDR3: TGTGCCAGTAGTCTGGGGGAGGGCCGTGGGGAGCTGTTTTTT. Amino acid sequence: CASSLGEGRGELFF.

The chain joins TRBV2 to TRBJ2-7; D remains unclear. The germline CDR1 and CDR2 sequences are SNHLY and FYNNEI. CDR3 length: 14 residues. V lost 1 base, J lost 0 bases, and 7 bases lay in between. The CDR3, as DNA: TGTGCCAGCAGTGAAGGGCACCGCTCCTACGAGCAGTACTTC. Residues: CASSEGHRSYEQYF.

The V call is TRBV28, the J call TRBJ2-1, with 9 bases identical to TRBD2. The CDR3 has 15 amino acids. The germline V gene has CDR1 MDHEN and CDR2 SYDVKM. The junction had 6 bases not matched to a gene; V was cut back by 4 bases and J by 5 bases. The CDR3 is CASSSLGGRDNEQFF. Here the CDR3 DNA reads TGTGCCAGCAGTTCTCTCGGCGGGAGGGACAATGAGCAGTTCTTC. Filled out from reference TRBV28 and TRBJ2-1, the complete variable domain reads DVKVTQSSRYLVKRTGEKVFLECVQDMDHENMFWYRQDPGLGLRLIYFSYDVKMKEKGDIPEGYSVSREKKERFSLILESASTNQTSMYLCASSSLGGRDNEQFFGPGTRLTVL.

The chain carries TRBV6-1 and TRBJ2-7; D is possibly TRBD1 (6 bases). Trimming stripped 7 bases from V and 5 bases from J, with 18 bases between. The CDR3 has 14 amino acids. CDR1 MNHNS and CDR2 SASEGT come from the germline V gene. CDR3 in DNA: TGTGCCAGCATTAAGGGGGTGGTTAGGGACGAGCAGTACTTC. Translated, it gives CASIKGVVRDEQYF.

V usage is TRBV27 and J usage is TRBJ1-1; TRBD1 aligns across 8 bases. With 5 bases clipped from V and 2 bases from J, the junction kept 4 bases outside the gene matches. The CDR3 has 14 residues. CDR1 MNHEY and CDR2 SMNVEV come from the germline V gene (reference sequence). The CDR3 loop is CASSKQGGNTEAFF. The CDR3 DNA follows: TGTGCCAGCAGTAAACAGGGGGGAAACACTGAAGCTTTCTTT.

This clone was counted once. The rearrangement uses TRBV29-1 and TRBJ2-3; D not resolved. CDR3 length: 12 residues. Germline lookup yields CDR1 SQVTM and CDR2 ANQGSEA. Trimming took 7 bases from V and 0 from J, leaving 8 bases between them. CDR3 bases: TGCAGCGAGCTCACTAGCACAGATACGCAGTATTTT. Translated: CSELTSTDTQYF.

J is TRBJ2-1 and V is TRBV29-1; the match to TRBD2 covers 11 bases. V lost 2 bases to trimming and J lost 2 bases; unmatched junction nucleotides: 5. Germline-derived CDR1 and CDR2 are SQVTM and ANQGSEA. This CDR3 region has 16 residues. The DNA for the CDR3 is TGCAGCGTTGAACCCGGGACTAGCGGTGCCTACAATGAGCAGTTCTTC. This translates into CSVEPGTSGAYNEQFF.

J is TRBJ2-3 and V is TRBV6-4, with TRBD2 matching 8 bases. This CDR3 comprises 13 residues. Germline V gene lookup returns CDR1 MRHNA and CDR2 SNTAGT. J gave up 2 bases and V 9 bases, and 4 bases lay outside the gene matches. The CDR3 loop reads CASSSGATDTQYF. In DNA form, the CDR3 reads TGTGCCAGTAGTAGCGGGGCCACAGATACGCAGTATTTT.

This clone was counted a few times. This chain links TRBV6-5 with TRBJ1-2; 7 nucleotides align to TRBD1. V trimming: 2 bases; J trimming: 6 bases; junction bases outside the gene matches: 6. The CDR3 consists of 14 residues. Looked up from germline, CDR1 is MNHEY and CDR2 is SVGAGI. The DNA for the CDR3 is TGTGCCAGCAGTTACAGGGGGCGCGGAAATGGCTACACCTTC. This translates into CASSYRGRGNGYTF.

As regards this clone: The same CDR3 can be traced to other DNA sequences in this sample. The chain has TRBV11-2 and TRBJ1-2; 7 nucleotides line up with TRBD1. This CDR3 is 15 amino acids long. Germline trimming cut 5 bases from V and 4 bases from J; bases unmatched to any gene: 10. Germline V gene sequence: CDR1 SGHAT, CDR2 FQNNGV. The CDR3 DNA follows: TGTGCCAGCAGCCTATCCCGGGACAGTTCCTATGGCTACACCTTC. Translating gives CASSLSRDSSYGYTF.

The rearrangement uses TRBV4-1 and TRBJ2-2; 14 bases line up with TRBD2. The CDR3 runs 15 residues. Germline CDR1 and CDR2: MGHRA and YSYEKL. V shed 6 bases, J shed 5 bases, and the junction held 2 bases outside the gene matches. CDR3 residues: CASRRLAGGTGELFF. In DNA form, the CDR3 reads TGCGCCAGCAGAAGACTAGCGGGAGGGACCGGGGAGCTGTTTTTT.

The chain couples TRBV4-3 to TRBJ1-2, with a weak D call TRBD1 (5 bases). Germline V lookup: CDR1 LGHNA, CDR2 YSLEER. Between the trimmed V and J ends, which lost 1 base and 4 bases, there was a span of 10 bases. This CDR3 has 14 residues. CDR3 residues: CASSQVQGGYGYTF. CDR3 in DNA: TGCGCCAGCAGCCAAGTCCAGGGCGGCTATGGCTACACCTTC.

The genes are TRBV4-1 and TRBJ2-3; D remains unclear. Looked up from germline, CDR1 is MGHRA and CDR2 is YSYEKL. Trimming shortened V by 1 base and J by 0 bases, and 14 bases separated the two germline ends. The CDR3 is 17 amino acids. The DNA for the CDR3 is TGCGCCAGCAGCCAAGGGTTTCTGGGCCTCAGCACAGATACGCAGTATTTT. This gives the protein CASSQGFLGLSTDTQYF.

The chain uses TRBV5-6 and TRBJ1-5, with a tentative D call TRBD1 (5 bases). The CDR3 contains 14 residues. The germline CDR1 and CDR2 sequences are SGHDT and YYEEEE. V was trimmed by 4 bases and J by 7 bases, leaving 15 bases between them. CDR3 loop: CASSLKAGQQPQHF. The CDR3 DNA is TGTGCCAGCAGCCTGAAGGCAGGGCAGCAGCCCCAGCATTTT.

The V gene is TRBV6-5, the J gene TRBJ1-6, with TRBD1 as a possible D gene (6 bases). Trimming removed 2 bases at V and 7 bases at J, with 15 bases between. CDR3 length: 16 amino acids. Germline V CDR1 and CDR2: MNHEY, SVGAGI. CDR3 loop: CASSYTRGGENSPLHF. The CDR3 bases are TGTGCCAGCAGTTACACGAGGGGGGGAGAAAATTCACCCCTCCACTTT.

The chain is built from TRBV28 and TRBJ1-1, with D possibly being TRBD1 (6 bases). The CDR3 is 14 residues long. V shed 2 bases and J shed 1 base, with 8 bases lying between them. From germline, CDR1 is MDHEN and CDR2 SYDVKM. CDR3 loop: CASSLRTENTEAFF. CDR3 nucleotide sequence: TGTGCCAGCAGTTTAAGGACAGAGAACACTGAAGCTTTCTTT.

This clone qualifies as medium-sized (0.01 to 0.1%). This chain links TRBV7-9 with TRBJ2-7; possible D gene TRBD1, 6 bases. Germline V gives CDR1 SEHNR, CDR2 FQNEAQ (reference sequence). CDR3 size: 13 residues. Trimming stripped 0 bases from V and 3 bases from J, with 6 bases between. DNA of the CDR3: TGTGCCAGCAGCTTAGCAGGGGGCTACGAGCAGTACTTC. Translated: CASSLAGGYEQYF. Full variable domain (rest looked up from reference TRBV7-9 and TRBJ2-7): DTGVSQNPRHKITKRGQNVTFRCDPISEHNRLYWYRQTLGQGPEFLTYFQNEAQLEKSRLLSDRFSAERPKGSFSTLEIQRTEQGDSAMYLCASSLAGGYEQYFGPGTRLTVT.

The CDR3 coding sequence is TGTGCCAGCAGAGAAATCGCTAGCGGGAAATACGAGCAGTACTTC. Its translation is CASREIASGKYEQYF. The rearrangement joins TRBV27 to TRBJ2-7; TRBD2 aligns across 9 bases. CDR3 size: 15 residues. J was trimmed by 4 bases and V by 6 bases; bases with no gene match: 10. Germline V lookup: CDR1 MNHEY, CDR2 SMNVEV (reference sequence).

This chain links TRBV15 with TRBJ1-4; 7 nucleotides agree with TRBD1. With V trimmed by 5 bases and J by 8 bases, 8 bases remained unmatched. There are 14 residues in the CDR3. CDR1 is LNHNV, CDR2 YYDKDF, per germline (reference sequence). CDR3: CATSARQGREKLFF. CDR3 nucleotide sequence: TGTGCCACCAGCGCGCGACAGGGTAGGGAAAAACTGTTTTTT.

This clone was seen more than once but under ten times. The J gene is TRBJ1-2, the V gene TRBV14; TRBD1 agrees at 9 bases. V trimming: 2 bases; J trimming: 7 bases; junction bases outside the gene matches: 8. CDR3 length: 15 residues. The germline gives CDR1 SGHDN, CDR2 FVKESK. The CDR3 loop is CASSQSTGTGFGYTF. As DNA, the CDR3 is TGTGCCAGCAGCCAATCCACCGGGACAGGGTTTGGCTACACCTTC.